The 13 T cell receptor beta chains reported below all come from one sample, sequenced in a study of T cells in localized non-small cell lung cancer. The data were produced by immunoSEQ multiplex PCR, yet TCRdb's version contains in-frame clones alone and is incomplete. The table shows tens of thousands of clones, with 87% occurring only once. Sequencing was performed on peripheral blood, taken before any cancer treatment. These receptors originate from a woman aged 40-69 years with stage I lung adenocarcinoma.

This chain joins TRBV5-1 and TRBJ1-4; D uncertain. This CDR3 contains 13 residues. The V and J ends lost 6 bases and 5 bases respectively, with 11 bases between them. The germline V gene has CDR1 SGHRS and CDR2 YFSETQ. CDR3 protein: CASKRGENEKLFF. The CDR3 DNA reads TGCGCCAGCAAGAGAGGTGAGAATGAAAAACTGTTTTTT.

V gene TRBV29-1 combines with J gene TRBJ1-6; weak D call: TRBD1 (6 bases). V lost 4 bases and J lost 7, with 11 bases in between. CDR1 is SQVTM and CDR2 is ANQGSEA in the germline V gene. The CDR3 spans 13 residues. The CDR3 spells CSVGTGTNSPLHF. In DNA, the CDR3 is TGCAGCGTTGGAACAGGGACGAATTCACCCCTCCACTTT.

The chain employs TRBV11-3 and TRBJ2-6, with D maybe TRBD1 (5 bases). This CDR3 is 19 amino acids long. V was cut by 3 bases and J by 2 bases, with 20 bases left in between. Germline assignment: CDR1 SGHNT and CDR2 YENEEA. The CDR3 coding sequence is TGTGCCAGCAGCTTGGGTGCATGGGGCAGAGGTGCTGGGGCCAACGTCCTGACTTTC. Its protein product is CASSLGAWGRGAGANVLTF. Full variable domain (outside the CDR3, taken from reference TRBV11-3 and TRBJ2-6): EAGVVQSPRYKIIEKKQPVAFWCNPISGHNTLYWYLQNLGQGPELLIRYENEEAVDDSQLPKDRFSAERLKGVDSTLKIQPAELGDSAVYLCASSLGAWGRGAGANVLTFGAGSRLTVL.

The V gene is TRBV5-4, the J gene TRBJ2-2; D gene uncertain. The CDR3 has 13 amino acids. With 3 bases removed from V and 1 base from J, the gap between germline ends came to 4 bases. Per the germline V gene, CDR1 is SGHNT and CDR2 is YYREEE (reference sequence). This CDR3 is CASSSQNTGELFF. The CDR3 DNA follows: TGTGCCAGCAGCTCTCAGAACACCGGGGAGCTGTTTTTT.

The V gene is TRBV23-1, the J gene TRBJ2-7; weak D call: TRBD2 (6 bases). TRBV23-1 is flagged as an ORF with uncertain function. Trimming removed 0 bases at V and 1 base at J, with 13 bases between. The CDR3 length is 16 residues. CDR3 DNA: TGCGCCAGCAGTCAATCACCCGGGGGTCGTTCCTACGAGCAGTACTTC. Protein: CASSQSPGGRSYEQYF.

This clone has only a few counts. V and J are TRBV5-6 and TRBJ2-3; unclear D gene. The length of the CDR3 is 15 residues. The germline CDR1 and CDR2 sequences are SGHDT and YYEEEE. Trimming stripped 3 bases from V and 4 bases from J, with 15 bases between. CDR3: CASSSGVVGADTQYF. CDR3 coding DNA: TGTGCCAGCAGCTCCGGCGTAGTGGGTGCAGATACGCAGTATTTT. Full variable domain (remainder filled in from reference TRBV5-6 and TRBJ2-3): DAGVTQSPTHLIKTRGQQVTLRCSPKSGHDTVSWYQQALGQGPQFIFQYYEEEERQRGNFPDRFSGHQFPNYSSELNVNALLLGDSALYLCASSSGVVGADTQYFGPGTRLTVL.

V usage is TRBV5-1 and J usage is TRBJ1-2, with D unresolved. The CDR3 contains 14 residues. Germline assignment: CDR1 SGHRS and CDR2 YFSETQ. Trimming took 0 bases from V and 3 from J, leaving 9 bases between them. This chain's CDR3 is CASSLVGGDYGYTF. The CDR3 bases are TGCGCCAGCAGCTTGGTTGGTGGTGACTATGGCTACACCTTC.

This clone was observed a few times. V usage is TRBV2 and J usage is TRBJ1-1; possible D gene TRBD1, 6 bases. V lost 4 bases and J 5 bases, leaving 17 bases between the germline ends. The germline CDR1 and CDR2 sequences are SNHLY and FYNNEI. The length of the CDR3 is 15 residues. CDR3 DNA sequence: TGTGCCAGCAGTGGCCAGACAGGTTCTGGTACTGAAGCTTTCTTT. It specifies CASSGQTGSGTEAFF.

This clone showed up just once. V is TRBV5-5 and J is TRBJ2-7; D possibly uses TRBD1 or TRBD2 (5 bases each). This CDR3 has 15 residues. Germline V gene lookup returns CDR1 SGHKS and CDR2 YYEKEE (reference sequence). Trimming shortened V by 4 bases and J by 1 base, and 15 bases separated the two germline ends. Written as DNA, the CDR3 is TGTGCCAGCAGCACTGGGACGGTCCTTTCCTACGAGCAGTACTTC. Encoded protein: CASSTGTVLSYEQYF. The full variable domain, in which reference TRBV5-5 and TRBJ2-7 provide the parts outside the CDR3, is DAGVTQSPTHLIKTRGQQVTLRCSPISGHKSVSWYQQVLGQGPQFIFQYYEKEERGRGNFPDRFSARQFPNYSSELNVNALLLGDSALYLCASSTGTVLSYEQYFGPGTRLTVT.

V usage is TRBV5-1 and J usage is TRBJ2-1; no definite D call. The CDR3 spans 16 residues. With 1 base removed from V and 0 bases from J, the gap between germline ends came to 11 bases. Germline lookup yields CDR1 SGHRS and CDR2 YFSETQ. As DNA, the CDR3 is TGCGCCAGCAGCTTGCAAGCAGAAAGCTCCTACAATGAGCAGTTCTTC. Translated: CASSLQAESSYNEQFF.

The chain joins TRBV7-2 to TRBJ2-7; perhaps TRBD2 as D (6 bases). Germline values: CDR1 SGHTA, CDR2 FQGNSA. V was cut by 6 bases and J by 0 bases, with 9 bases left in between. The CDR3 totals 13 residues. The chain's CDR3 is CASRAGYSYEQYF. CDR3 in DNA: TGTGCCAGCAGGGCGGGGTACTCCTACGAGCAGTACTTC.

In the case of this clone: Compared with germline, one end of the junction differs, possibly owing to a read error. The CDR3 region is CVSLDRATDTQYF. The CDR3 region has the DNA TGTGTCAGCCTGGACAGGGCCACAGATACGCAGTATTTT. This chain uses TRBV28 with TRBJ2-3; 8 positions match TRBD1. The germline V gene has CDR1 MDHEN and CDR2 SYDVKM. The CDR3 totals 13 residues.

The V gene is TRBV5-1, the J gene TRBJ2-1; 8 bases match TRBD2. J was trimmed by 9 bases and V by 2 bases; bases with no gene match: 10. Germline V gene lookup returns CDR1 SGHRS and CDR2 YFSETQ. The CDR3 contains 15 residues. The CDR3 reads CASSFGGASYGEQFF. For the CDR3, the DNA is TGCGCCAGCAGCTTCGGGGGGGCAAGCTATGGTGAGCAGTTCTTC.